The clone carrying this TCR beta chain was observed a handful of times. The antigen is not known. Primers: 60 Vbeta forward and 13 Jbeta reverse. The data were produced by immunoSEQ multiplex PCR, yet TCRdb's version contains in-frame clones alone and is incomplete. The sample carries around 160,000 clones, 70% to 90% recorded once. The CDR3 is made up of 13 amino acids. V was shortened by 1 base and J by 4 bases, with 7 bases between the two germline ends. CDR1 and CDR2 from the germline V gene are MNHNS and SASEGT. The data derive from a study of cytomegalovirus exposure and HLA in healthy donors. Study in general: Findings of an earlier analysis included around 120 million unique TCR beta sequences from 180 million or so T cells. Among the approximately 420 donors who were genotyped, 70% to 90% fell in the genetic ancestry cluster that is associated with self-reported Caucasian donors.

The study's findings and limits: Analysis was carried out at a later point, and it linked a missense DCLRE1C variant to TCR beta V- and J-gene trimming. Immune exposure information available was restricted to CMV serostatus.

The sequenced material came from PBMCs. The origin of this receptor is a man aged 18 to 29 in good health and CMV-seropositive. This chain joins TRBV6-1 and TRBJ1-2; D remains unclear. The CDR3 DNA reads as TGTGCCAGCAGTGAAGGCGGGATCTATGGCTACACCTTC. Translation gives CASSEGGIYGYTF.